What follows are 13 T cell receptor beta chains derived from one specimen sequenced in a study of blood T cell repertoires in COVID-19. Libraries were prepared by immunoSEQ multiplex PCR; TCRdb keeps only in-frame clonotypes and omits some of them. The profile shows about 370,000 clones, roughly nine tenths of them singletons. The sample consisted of PBMCs or T cells enriched from blood (not recorded which). The receptors here all came from a woman aged 25 to 39 who had recovered from COVID-19.

Written as DNA, the CDR3 is TGTGCCAGTAGTATAGTCGGGACAGGAGGTGGCTACACCTTC. It codes for CASSIVGTGGGYTF. The chain has TRBV19 and TRBJ1-2, with 8 positions matching TRBD1. This CDR3 comprises 14 residues. Germline V lookup: CDR1 LNHDA, CDR2 SQIVND (reference sequence). Losses at the gene ends were 1 base for V and 7 bases for J; bases not matched to a gene: 5. Full variable domain (outside the CDR3, taken from reference TRBV19 and TRBJ1-2): DGGITQSPKYLFRKEGQNVTLSCEQNLNHDAMYWYRQDPGQGLRLIYYSQIVNDFQKGDIAEGYSVSREKKESFPLTVTSAQKNPTAFYLCASSIVGTGGGYTFGSGTRLTVV.

The CDR3 sequence: CASSTGQETTGTQYF. DNA of the CDR3: TGCGCCAGCAGCACGGGACAGGAGACCACCGGGACCCAGTACTTC. V usage is TRBV5-1 and J usage is TRBJ2-5; 8 bases line up with TRBD1. Trimming cost V 4 bases and J 7 bases; bases outside gene matches: 12. Germline V gene data show CDR1 as SGHRS and CDR2 as YFSETQ. The CDR3 has 15 amino acids.

This clone has just one count. This rearrangement joins TRBV28 to TRBJ2-2, with 11 nucleotides matching TRBD1. V lost 6 bases and J lost 3; bases outside the gene matches: 12. This CDR3 is 18 amino acids long. CDR1 MDHEN and CDR2 SYDVKM come from the germline V gene. CDR3 sequence reads: CASRPGTGGYSYTGELFF. CDR3 in DNA: TGTGCCAGCAGACCCGGGACAGGGGGATATTCCTACACCGGGGAGCTGTTTTTT. The whole variable domain, filled in from reference TRBV28 and TRBJ2-2, reads DVKVTQSSRYLVKRTGEKVFLECVQDMDHENMFWYRQDPGLGLRLIYFSYDVKMKEKGDIPEGYSVSREKKERFSLILESASTNQTSMYLCASRPGTGGYSYTGELFFGEGSRLTVL.

V and J are TRBV5-1 and TRBJ2-7; D might be TRBD1 (5 bases). Germline V gene data show CDR1 as SGHRS and CDR2 as YFSETQ. This CDR3 has 12 residues. Trimming left V 0 bases short and J 5 bases short, with 6 bases between. This CDR3 is CASSLAGHEQYF. In DNA form, the CDR3 reads TGCGCCAGCAGCTTGGCAGGGCACGAGCAGTACTTC.

A single count supports this clone. V usage is TRBV6-5 and J usage is TRBJ1-6, with 7 bases that match TRBD1. V dropped 0 bases and J dropped 11; count of bases not matched to a gene: 7. The CDR3 contains 15 residues. Per germline, CDR1 MNHEY and CDR2 SVGAGI. The CDR3 nucleotides are TGTGCCAGCAGTTACTCCCGGGACAGTAGTGCACCCCTCCACTTT. Translating it yields CASSYSRDSSAPLHF.

The chain recombines TRBV5-4 with TRBJ2-3, with D unresolved. Trimming cost V 5 bases and J 4 bases, with 5 bases left between them. Looked up from germline, CDR1 is SGHNT and CDR2 is YYREEE (reference sequence). This CDR3 is built from 11 residues. The CDR3 DNA is TGTGCCAGCAGGGCGGCAGATACGCAGTATTTT. Its protein product is CASRAADTQYF. Full variable domain (remainder filled in from reference TRBV5-4 and TRBJ2-3): ETGVTQSPTHLIKTRGQQVTLRCSSQSGHNTVSWYQQALGQGPQFIFQYYREEENGRGNFPPRFSGLQFPNYSSELNVNALELDDSALYLCASRAADTQYFGPGTRLTVL.

The chain has TRBV4-2 and TRBJ2-7; maybe TRBD1 (5 bases). The CDR3 loop spans 15 amino acids. The germline gives CDR1 LGHNA, CDR2 YNFKEQ. Trimming pared 1 base from V and 0 bases from J, leaving 10 bases between. CDR3 sequence (DNA): TGTGCCAGCAGCCAAGGAGCAGGGTACTCCTACGAGCAGTACTTC. Its protein product is CASSQGAGYSYEQYF.

The chain is built from TRBV18 and TRBJ2-7, with 8 bases identical to TRBD1. Germline-derived CDR1 and CDR2 are KGHSH and LQKENI. V was clipped by 5 bases and J by 6 bases; unmatched bases: 9. CDR3 length equals 14 residues. In DNA form, the CDR3 reads TGTGCCAGCTCATCCGGGACAGGACCGGTCGAGCAGTACTTC. Translated: CASSSGTGPVEQYF.

This clone occurred once. At one boundary the junction diverges from the germline segment, which might be a read error. DNA of the CDR3: TGTGCCAGCCCACCGTGGGCCAGAAACTATGGCTACACCTTC. It specifies CASPPWARNYGYTF. The rearrangement uses TRBV18 and TRBJ1-2; D is uncertain. CDR3 size: 14 residues. The V gene's germline CDR1 is KGHSH and CDR2 LQKENI.

This chain connects TRBV5-8 to TRBJ1-2, with D maybe TRBD1 (5 bases). The CDR3 length is 14 residues. V was clipped by 0 bases and J by 4 bases, with 10 bases between them. Germline V gives CDR1 SGHTS, CDR2 YDEGEE. CDR3 residues: CASSLVGRAYGYTF. Written as DNA, the CDR3 is TGTGCCAGCAGCTTGGTGGGCAGGGCCTATGGCTACACCTTC.

This chain uses TRBV6-5 with TRBJ1-2; tentative D call: TRBD1 (6 bases). Trimming left V 6 bases short and J 4 bases short, with 15 bases between. Germline V gives CDR1 MNHEY, CDR2 SVGAGI. CDR3 length: 14 amino acids. CDR3 DNA sequence: TGTGCCAGCAGATGGACAGCAGCCGCCTATGGCTACACCTTC. The encoded protein is CASRWTAAAYGYTF.

The V call is TRBV4-1, the J call TRBJ1-4, with 8 positions matching TRBD1. CDR3 length equals 14 residues. V lost 4 bases, J lost 5 bases, and 3 bases stayed unmatched. The germline V gene has CDR1 MGHRA and CDR2 YSYEKL. CDR3 region: CASSPRQGNEKLFF. The DNA of the CDR3 is TGCGCCAGCAGCCCTAGACAGGGGAATGAAAAACTGTTTTTT.

This clone has only one observation. The chain uses TRBV18 and TRBJ2-7; D is undetermined. Trimming cost V 4 bases and J 0 bases, with 16 bases left between them. The CDR3 consists of 16 residues. The germline CDR1 and CDR2 sequences are KGHSH and LQKENI. CDR3 sequence: CASSLRQGPTSYEQYF. The CDR3 DNA reads as TGTGCCAGCTCACTCAGACAAGGCCCTACCTCCTACGAGCAGTACTTC.